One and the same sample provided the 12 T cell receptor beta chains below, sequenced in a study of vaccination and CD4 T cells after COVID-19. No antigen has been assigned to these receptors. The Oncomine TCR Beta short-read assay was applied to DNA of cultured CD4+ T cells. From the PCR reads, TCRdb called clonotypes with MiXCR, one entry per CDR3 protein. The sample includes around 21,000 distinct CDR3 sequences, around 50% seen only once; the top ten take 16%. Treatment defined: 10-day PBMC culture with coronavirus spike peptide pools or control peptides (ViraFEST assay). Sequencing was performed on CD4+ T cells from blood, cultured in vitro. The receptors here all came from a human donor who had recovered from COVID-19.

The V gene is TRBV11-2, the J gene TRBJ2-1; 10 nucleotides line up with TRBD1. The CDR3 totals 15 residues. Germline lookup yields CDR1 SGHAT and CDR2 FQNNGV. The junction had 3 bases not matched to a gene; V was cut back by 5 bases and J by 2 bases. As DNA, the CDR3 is TGTGCCAGCAGCCCGGGGACAGGGGCCTACAATGAGCAGTTCTTC. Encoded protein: CASSPGTGAYNEQFF.

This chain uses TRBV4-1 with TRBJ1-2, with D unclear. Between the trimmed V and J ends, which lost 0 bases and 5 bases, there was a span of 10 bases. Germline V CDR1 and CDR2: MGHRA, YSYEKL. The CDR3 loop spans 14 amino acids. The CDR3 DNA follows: TGCGCCAGCAGCCAAGACGGATCACCTTATGGCTACACCTTC. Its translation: CASSQDGSPYGYTF.

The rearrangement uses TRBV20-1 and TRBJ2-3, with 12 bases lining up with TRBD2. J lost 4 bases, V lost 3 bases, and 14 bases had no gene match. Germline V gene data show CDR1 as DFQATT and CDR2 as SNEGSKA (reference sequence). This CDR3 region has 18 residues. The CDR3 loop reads CSASQTSGRPMGADTQYF. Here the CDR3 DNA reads TGCAGTGCTAGTCAGACTAGCGGGAGACCCATGGGGGCAGATACGCAGTATTTT.

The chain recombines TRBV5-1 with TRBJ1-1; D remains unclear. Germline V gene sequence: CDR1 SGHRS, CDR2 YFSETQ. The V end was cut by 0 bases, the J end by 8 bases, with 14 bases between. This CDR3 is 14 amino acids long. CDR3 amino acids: CASSLGADRTEAFF. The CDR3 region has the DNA TGCGCCAGCAGCTTGGGTGCGGATCGGACCGAAGCTTTCTTT.

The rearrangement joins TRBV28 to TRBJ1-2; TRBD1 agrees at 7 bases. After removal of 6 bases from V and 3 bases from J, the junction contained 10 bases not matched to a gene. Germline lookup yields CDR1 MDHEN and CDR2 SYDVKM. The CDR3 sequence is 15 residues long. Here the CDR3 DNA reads TGTGCCAGCAGAGTCTCGGGACAGACATACTATGGCTACACCTTC. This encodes CASRVSGQTYYGYTF.

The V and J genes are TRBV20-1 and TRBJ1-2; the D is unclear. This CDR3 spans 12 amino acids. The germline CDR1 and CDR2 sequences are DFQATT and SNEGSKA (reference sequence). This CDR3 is CARLIPNYGYTF. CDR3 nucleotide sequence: TGCGCTCGGCTAATCCCTAACTATGGCTACACCTTC.

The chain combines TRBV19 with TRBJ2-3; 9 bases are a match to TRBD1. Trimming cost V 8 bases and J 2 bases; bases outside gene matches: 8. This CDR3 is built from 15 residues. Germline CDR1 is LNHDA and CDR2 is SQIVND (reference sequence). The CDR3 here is CASVPGTGYTDTQYF. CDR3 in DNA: TGTGCCAGTGTTCCCGGGACAGGGTACACAGATACGCAGTATTTT.

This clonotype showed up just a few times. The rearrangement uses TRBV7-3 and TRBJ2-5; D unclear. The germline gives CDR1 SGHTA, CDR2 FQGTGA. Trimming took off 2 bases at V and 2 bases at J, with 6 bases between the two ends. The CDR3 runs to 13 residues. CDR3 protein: CASSLRVQETQYF. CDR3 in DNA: TGTGCCAGCAGCTTACGTGTTCAAGAGACCCAGTACTTC. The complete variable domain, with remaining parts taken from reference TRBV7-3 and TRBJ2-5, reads GAGVSQTPSNKVTEKGKYVELRCDPISGHTALYWYRQSLGQGPEFLIYFQGTGAADDSGLPNDRFFAVRPEGSVSTLKIQRTERGDSAVYLCASSLRVQETQYFGPGTRLLVL.

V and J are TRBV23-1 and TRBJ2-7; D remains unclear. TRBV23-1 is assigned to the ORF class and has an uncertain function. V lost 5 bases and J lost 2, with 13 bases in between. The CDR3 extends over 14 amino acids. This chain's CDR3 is CASSSPDITYEQYF. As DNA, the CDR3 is TGCGCCAGCAGTTCCCCAGACATCACCTACGAGCAGTACTTC.

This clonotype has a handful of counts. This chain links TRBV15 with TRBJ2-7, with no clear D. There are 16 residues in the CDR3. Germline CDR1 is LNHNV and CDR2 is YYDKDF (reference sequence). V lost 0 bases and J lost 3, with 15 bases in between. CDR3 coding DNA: TGTGCCACCAGCAGAGATCTGCCGGGTCTTGGCTACGAGCAGTACTTC. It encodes CATSRDLPGLGYEQYF.

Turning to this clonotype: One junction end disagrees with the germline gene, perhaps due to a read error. Written as DNA, the CDR3 is TGTGTCAGCAGCCCGAGGACTAGCGGGGCTGGCGGGGAGCTGTTTTTT. Amino acids: CVSSPRTSGAGGELFF. This chain joins TRBV7-3 and TRBJ2-2; TRBD2 aligns across 12 bases. Germline CDR1 is SGHTA and CDR2 is FQGTGA. CDR3 size: 16 residues.

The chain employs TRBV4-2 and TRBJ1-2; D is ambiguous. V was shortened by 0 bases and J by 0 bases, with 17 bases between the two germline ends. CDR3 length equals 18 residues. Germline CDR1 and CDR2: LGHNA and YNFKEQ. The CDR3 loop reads CASSQDLVSSTTNYGYTF. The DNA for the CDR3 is TGTGCCAGCAGCCAAGATCTAGTAAGCAGTACAACTAACTATGGCTACACCTTC.